These T cell receptor beta chains were read from a single sample in a study of long-term antiretroviral therapy in people with HIV. The method was immunoSEQ multiplex PCR; TCRdb's version includes in-frame clones alone and lacks a portion of them. The repertoire includes 33,000 or so clones, about 98% of them detected once, and 1.9% sits in the top ten. Here the sequenced sample was unsorted PBMCs, taken 7.6 years after starting antiretroviral therapy. The receptors come from a man younger than 40 with HIV. Each CDR3 is given with its conserved first and last residue. D genes are given only for firm matches. Some rows have no size entry. The others give once, few or many, or a class for an expanded clone.

9	TRBV5-1	.	TRBJ1-1	.	CASSTEAFF	TGCGCCAGCTCCACTGAAGCTTTCTTT
19	TRBV6-7	.	TRBJ1-3	TRBD1	CASSYSGTGPTPSGNTIYF	TGTGCCAGCAGTTACTCTGGGACAGGGCCTACTCCCTCTGGAAACACCATATATTTT
14	TRBV5-1	.	TRBJ2-1	TRBD1	CASSSGQGDHEQFF	TGCGCCAGCAGCTCGGGACAGGGAGACCATGAGCAGTTCTTC
17	TRBV10-3	.	TRBJ2-1	TRBD2	CAISESFNAGGPSEQFF	TGTGCCATCAGTGAGTCGTTCAACGCGGGAGGGCCTAGTGAGCAGTTCTTC
13	TRBV2	.	TRBJ1-1	.	CASSYQGSTEAFF	TGTGCCAGCAGTTACCAGGGATCCACTGAAGCTTTCTTT
15	TRBV6-5	.	TRBJ2-2	.	CASRKGGPNTGELFF	TGTGCCAGCAGAAAAGGCGGTCCTAACACCGGGGAGCTGTTTTTT
16	TRBV30	.	TRBJ1-3	TRBD1	CAWSVRDRGTGNTIYF	TGTGCCTGGAGTGTACGGGACAGGGGTACTGGAAACACCATATATTTT
13	TRBV29-1	.	TRBJ1-1	TRBD1	CSVRTGEYTEAFF	TGCAGCGTTCGGACAGGGGAGTACACTGAAGCTTTCTTT
14	TRBV15	.	TRBJ1-1	.	CATSRFFRSTEAFF	TGTGCCACCAGCAGATTCTTCCGGAGCACTGAAGCTTTCTTT
16	TRBV4-1	.	TRBJ1-6	TRBD1	CASSQTDRTDNSPLHF	TGCGCCAGCAGCCAGACGGACAGGACAGATAATTCACCCCTCCACTTT
14	TRBV27	.	TRBJ2-7	TRBD2	CASGTGGGSDEQYF	TGTGCCAGCGGGACGGGGGGAGGGTCTGACGAGCAGTACTTC
15	TRBV4-3	.	TRBJ2-7	TRBD2	CASSQDGTSPYEQYF	TGCGCCAGCAGCCAAGATGGGACTAGTCCCTACGAGCAGTACTTC
14	TRBV29-1	.	TRBJ1-1	.	CSVGNRLLNTEAFF	TGCAGCGTTGGAAATCGTCTTCTGAACACTGAAGCTTTCTTT
15	TRBV5-4	.	TRBJ1-6	.	CASSLGDTRNSPLHF	TGTGCCAGCAGCCTGGGGGACACCAGAAATTCACCCCTCCACTTT
13	TRBV11-3	.	TRBJ2-7	.	CASSFQRPYEQYF	TGTGCCAGCAGCTTTCAACGCCCCTACGAGCAGTACTTC
16	TRBV11-2	.	TRBJ2-5	TRBD2	CASSTPPLAGLETQYF	TGTGCCAGCAGTACACCGCCACTAGCGGGGTTGGAGACCCAGTACTTC
16	TRBV9	.	TRBJ2-7	TRBD2	CASSVGTSGGAGEQYF	TGTGCCAGCAGCGTAGGGACTAGCGGGGGGGCGGGGGAGCAGTACTTC
14	TRBV4-2	.	TRBJ2-7	TRBD2	CASRASSGVYEQYF	TGTGCCAGCAGGGCGTCTAGCGGGGTCTACGAGCAGTACTTC
12	TRBV5-6	.	TRBJ2-1	.	CASSLQVNEQFF	TGTGCCAGCAGCTTACAGGTTAATGAGCAGTTCTTC
14	TRBV7-2	.	TRBJ2-5	.	CASSDYGGRETQYF	TGTGCCAGCAGCGACTACGGGGGCCGAGAGACCCAGTACTTC
14	TRBV7-6	.	TRBJ1-1	TRBD1	CASSLGQMNTEAFF	TGTGCCAGCAGCTTGGGACAGATGAACACTGAAGCTTTCTTT
16	TRBV5-6	.	TRBJ2-1	TRBD2	CASSFPPGLGGNEQFF	TGTGCCAGCAGCTTTCCACCGGGACTAGGAGGGAATGAGCAGTTCTTC
14	TRBV9	.	TRBJ2-7	.	CASSVGAQSYEQYF	TGTGCCAGCAGCGTAGGGGCCCAATCCTACGAGCAGTACTTC
14	TRBV7-8	.	TRBJ2-1	TRBD2	CASSWSGRANEQFF	TGTGCCAGCAGCTGGAGCGGGAGGGCCAATGAGCAGTTCTTC
13	TRBV6-1	.	TRBJ1-1	TRBD1	CASKGQTDTEAFF	TGTGCCAGCAAGGGACAGACGGACACTGAAGCTTTCTTT
13	TRBV5-6	.	TRBJ1-1	.	CASSTYRGGKAFF	TGTGCCAGCAGCACCTATAGGGGCGGAAAAGCTTTCTTT
16	TRBV25-1	.	TRBJ1-6	.	CASSAGGQGDNSPLHF	TGTGCCAGCAGTGCCGGGGGCCAGGGTGATAATTCACCCCTCCACTTT
13	TRBV6-1	.	TRBJ2-5	.	CASRRGRQETQYF	TGTGCCAGCAGGAGGGGAAGACAAGAGACCCAGTACTTC
14	TRBV6-1	.	TRBJ2-1	.	CASSLTDTYNEQFF	TGTGCCAGCAGCCTTACGGATACCTACAATGAGCAGTTCTTC
13	TRBV5-6	.	TRBJ2-5	.	CASSLLVEETQYF	TGTGCCAGCAGCTTGTTGGTGGAAGAGACCCAGTACTTC
18	TRBV5-5	once	TRBJ1-3	.	CASSLSFPLRGSGNTIYF	TGTGCCAGCAGCTTGTCGTTTCCGTTACGCGGCTCTGGAAACACCATATATTTT
13	TRBV9	.	TRBJ1-2	.	CASSVAPESGYTF	TGTGCCAGCAGCGTAGCTCCCGAGTCGGGCTACACCTTC
16	TRBV12-5	.	TRBJ2-7	.	CASGDVILSPSYEQYF	TGTGCTAGTGGTGACGTGATCCTCTCACCAAGCTACGAGCAGTACTTC
15	TRBV4-2	once	TRBJ2-3	.	CASSQEGEVTDTQYF	TGTGCCAGCAGCCAAGAGGGCGAGGTCACAGATACGCAGTATTTT
14	TRBV6-5	.	TRBJ1-4	.	CASSEGPESEKLFF	TGTGCCAGCAGTGAGGGTCCAGAATCAGAAAAACTGTTTTTT
13	TRBV15	few	TRBJ2-1	.	CATSIWRGNEQFF	TGTGCCACCAGCATTTGGCGGGGCAATGAGCAGTTCTTC
13	TRBV6-5	once	TRBJ2-7	.	CASSIGLGYEQYF	TGTGCCAGCAGTATAGGATTGGGCTACGAGCAGTACTTC
13	TRBV11-2	.	TRBJ1-2	.	CASSLETDYGYTF	TGTGCCAGCAGCTTAGAGACAGACTATGGCTACACCTTC
14	TRBV6-5	.	TRBJ1-1	.	CASSPDGGRAEAFF	TGTGCCAGCAGTCCCGACGGGGGGAGAGCTGAAGCTTTCTTT
13	TRBV21-1	.	TRBJ1-6	.	CASSNFLGSPLHF	TGTGCCAGCAGCAACTTTTTGGGCTCACCCCTCCACTTT
15	TRBV19	.	TRBJ2-7	TRBD1	CASSHGTGGLGEQYF	TGTGCCAGTAGCCACGGGACAGGGGGACTTGGAGAGCAGTACTTC
14	TRBV9	.	TRBJ2-5	.	CASSVAGSQETQYF	TGTGCCAGCAGCGTAGCCGGCAGCCAAGAGACCCAGTACTTC
13	TRBV27	once	TRBJ1-5	.	CASSFTGQGPQHF	TGTGCCAGCAGTTTCACCGGCCAGGGGCCCCAGCATTTT
15	TRBV13	.	TRBJ1-1	TRBD1	CASRDTGQGSTEAFF	TGTGCCAGTAGAGATACAGGACAGGGAAGCACTGAAGCTTTCTTT
15	TRBV10-2	few	TRBJ2-5	.	CASSEVRGDRETQYF	TGCGCCAGCAGTGAGGTCAGGGGGGATAGGGAGACCCAGTACTTC
14	TRBV7-9	.	TRBJ2-3	.	CASSLARWDDTQYF	TGTGCCAGCAGCTTAGCCAGGTGGGACGATACGCAGTATTTT
16	TRBV9	once	TRBJ1-2	TRBD1	CASSVGVDRVVYGYTF	TGTGCCAGCAGCGTAGGGGTGGACAGGGTAGTTTATGGCTACACCTTC
13	TRBV4-2	.	TRBJ1-6	TRBD1	CASSPEGGRGALF	TGTGCCAGCAGCCCGGAGGGGGGCAGGGGGGCCCTTTTT
16	TRBV7-2	once	TRBJ2-3	.	CASSFQDQGSLDTQYF	TGTGCCAGCAGCTTCCAAGACCAGGGAAGCCTAGATACGCAGTATTTT
16	TRBV2	.	TRBJ2-7	TRBD1	CASPGGLGQAPYEQYF	TGTGCCAGCCCCGGTGGTCTGGGACAGGCTCCCTACGAGCAGTACTTC
17	TRBV7-3	.	TRBJ2-7	.	CASSLTIGSPRAYEQYF	TGTGCCAGCAGCTTAACGATTGGCTCACCCAGAGCCTACGAGCAGTACTTC
15	TRBV19	.	TRBJ2-1	TRBD2	CASQASGSSYNEQFF	TGTGCCAGTCAGGCTAGCGGGAGCTCCTACAATGAGCAGTTCTTC
14	TRBV4-1	.	TRBJ1-5	TRBD1	CASSQGQGGRPQHF	TGCGCCAGCAGCCAAGGACAGGGAGGGAGGCCCCAGCATTTT
14	TRBV2	once	TRBJ2-7	.	CASSSGTVTYEQYF	TGTGCCAGCTCTTCCGGGACGGTGACCTACGAGCAGTACTTC
15	TRBV19	.	TRBJ2-5	.	CASSIASDVRETQYF	TGTGCCAGTAGTATAGCCAGCGACGTCCGGGAGACCCAGTACTTC